These T cell receptor beta chains were read from a single sample in a study of CD8 T cells in Susac syndrome. Each CDR3 protein gets one entry after TCRdb re-called the immunoSEQ multiplex PCR reads with MiXCR. The repertoire includes 120,000 or so distinct CDR3 sequences, more than 90% of them detected once, and 0.21% sits in the top ten. The sequenced sample was CD8+ T cells from PBMCs. The receptors stem from a human donor with Susac syndrome. CDR3s include the opening cysteine and the closing phenylalanine or tryptophan.

length	V	CDR3
13	TRBV9	CASSVAVFDEQFF
13	TRBV4-2	CASSPSRGAEAFF
17	TRBV6-5	CASSYSGTDPSTDTQYF
15	TRBV6-5	CASSYGSEFTYEQYF
18	TRBV5-1	CASRAASGRAVGTGELFF
16	TRBV9	CASSVSGTGGGSGYTF
16	TRBV30	CAWSIHPGTGGETQYF
14	TRBV9	CASSPPQGGDTQYF
15	TRBV5-1	CASSLPGQANTEAFF
16	TRBV9	CASSAIPGQAQETQYF
12	TRBV2	CASISRNYEQYF
18	TRBV29-1	CSVEGSGAGGVLNTEAFF
16	TRBV6-5	CASSYVGEGSYNEQFF
13	TRBV24-1	CAAWGVSNTEAFF
16	TRBV12-3/TRBV12-4	CASSSWLAGDTDTQYF
15	TRBV2	CASKKGGAAFNEQFF
15	TRBV2	CASSEGRASTYEQYF
12	TRBV29-1	CSGGHDPYEQYF
17	TRBV5-1	CASSLVASAYSYNEQFF
15	TRBV7-9	CASRKSIGEWGGYTF
13	TRBV12-3/TRBV12-4	CASSLWGANVLTF
15	TRBV3-1	CASSQPTEYQETQYF
13	TRBV2	CATKRQASTEAFF
15	TRBV4-3	CASRQTTVSLVEQFF
16	TRBV19	CASSFGRADHSYEQYF
17	TRBV7-9	CASSPKTGLALHNEQFF
15	TRBV5-1	CASSETGSSYNEQFF
16	TRBV4-3	CASSQGTGVAKNIQYF
13	TRBV29-1	CSAGQGMFAEQYF
14	TRBV9	CASSVGDRVSEQYF
14	TRBV18	CASSTPGSQETQYF
13	TRBV7-3	CASREQGRTEAFF
15	TRBV9	CASSDSGGRADTQYF
14	TRBV21-1	CANPRQGKNTEAFF
14	TRBV4-1	CASSQYLTNYGYTF
15	TRBV5-4	CASSTHGGADYGYTF
14	TRBV12-3/TRBV12-4	CASSLGTPNQPQHF
15	TRBV21-1	CASSKRGHGNYGYTF
15	TRBV15	CATSRDAADAYGYTF
15	TRBV20-1	CSARATGQYQETQYF
12	TRBV11-2	CASSYGRSEQYF
14	TRBV30	CAWSVGGGIYEQFF
15	TRBV19	CASSTLQGARNEQFF
17	TRBV6-1	CASSSVLAASSYNEQFF
17	TRBV20-1	CSARGTGDRRMNTEAFF
15	TRBV3-1	CASSQAGAHTGELFF
14	TRBV5-6	CASSFTGSNYGYTF
14	TRBV28	CASNPDRGYNEQFF
12	TRBV9	CASNANTGELFF
14	TRBV20-1	CSAIGLDYTDTQYF